This TCR beta chain was profiled in a study of blood T cell repertoires in COVID-19. Here immunoSEQ multiplex PCR was the method, and the copy in TCRdb shows in-frame clones only, minus some. The profile shows 150,000 to 250,000 clones, about 76% of them singletons. Germline V gene data show CDR1 as KGHDR and CDR2 as SFDVKD. This CDR3 has 16 amino acids. Trimming removed 2 bases at V and 0 bases at J, with 10 bases between. The rearrangement links TRBV24-1 to TRBJ2-1; tentative D call: TRBD2 (6 bases). The clonotype comes from a woman aged 40-49 years with COVID-19, enrolled during active disease. Source material: peripheral blood. CDR3 in amino acids: CATSDSAGSSYNEQFF. The CDR3 bases are TGTGCCACCAGTGATTCGGCCGGGAGCTCCTACAATGAGCAGTTCTTC.